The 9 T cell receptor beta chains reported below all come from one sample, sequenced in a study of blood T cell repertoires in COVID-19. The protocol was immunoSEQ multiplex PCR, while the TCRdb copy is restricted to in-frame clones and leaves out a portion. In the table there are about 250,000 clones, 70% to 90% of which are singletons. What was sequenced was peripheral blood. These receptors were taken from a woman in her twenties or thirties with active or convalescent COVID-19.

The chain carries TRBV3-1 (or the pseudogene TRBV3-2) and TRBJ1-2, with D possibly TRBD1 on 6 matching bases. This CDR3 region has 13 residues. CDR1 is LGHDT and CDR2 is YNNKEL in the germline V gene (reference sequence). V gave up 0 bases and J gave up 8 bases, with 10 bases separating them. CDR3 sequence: CASSQEQGTGYTF. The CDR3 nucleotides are TGTGCCAGCAGCCAAGAACAGGGTACGGGCTACACCTTC.

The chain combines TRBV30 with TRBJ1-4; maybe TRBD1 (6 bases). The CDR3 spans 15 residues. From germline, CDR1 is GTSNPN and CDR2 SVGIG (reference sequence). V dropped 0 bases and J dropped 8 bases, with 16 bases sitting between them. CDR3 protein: CAWSVGDRRDEKLFF. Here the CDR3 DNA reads TGTGCCTGGAGTGTAGGCGACAGGAGAGACGAAAAACTGTTTTTT.

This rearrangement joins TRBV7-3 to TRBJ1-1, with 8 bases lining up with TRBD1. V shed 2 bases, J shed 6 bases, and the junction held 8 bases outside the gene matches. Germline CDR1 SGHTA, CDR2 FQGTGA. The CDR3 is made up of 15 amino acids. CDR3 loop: CASSLDPGGQSEAFF. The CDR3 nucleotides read TGTGCCAGCAGCTTAGATCCAGGGGGCCAGTCTGAAGCTTTCTTT.

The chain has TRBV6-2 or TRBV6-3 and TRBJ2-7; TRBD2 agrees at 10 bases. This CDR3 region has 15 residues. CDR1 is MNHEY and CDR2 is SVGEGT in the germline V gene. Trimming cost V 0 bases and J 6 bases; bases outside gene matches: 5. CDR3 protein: CASSYSASGGLEQYF. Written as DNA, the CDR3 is TGTGCCAGCAGTTACTCGGCTAGCGGGGGCCTCGAGCAGTACTTC.

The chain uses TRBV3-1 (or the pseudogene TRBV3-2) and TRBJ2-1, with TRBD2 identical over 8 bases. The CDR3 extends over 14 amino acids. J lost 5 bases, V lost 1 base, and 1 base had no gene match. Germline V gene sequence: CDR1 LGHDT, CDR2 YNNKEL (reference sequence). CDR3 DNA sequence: TGTGCCAGCAGCCAAGGGGGACTAGACAATGAGCAGTTCTTC. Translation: CASSQGGLDNEQFF.

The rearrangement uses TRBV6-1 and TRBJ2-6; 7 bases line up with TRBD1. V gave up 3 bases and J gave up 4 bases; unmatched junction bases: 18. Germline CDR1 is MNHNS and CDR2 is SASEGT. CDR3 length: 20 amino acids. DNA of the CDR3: TGTGCCAGCAGTGAGAGCCTCCGGGACAGCCCAAAGGGGGGGGCCAACGTCCTGACTTTC. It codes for CASSESLRDSPKGGANVLTF.

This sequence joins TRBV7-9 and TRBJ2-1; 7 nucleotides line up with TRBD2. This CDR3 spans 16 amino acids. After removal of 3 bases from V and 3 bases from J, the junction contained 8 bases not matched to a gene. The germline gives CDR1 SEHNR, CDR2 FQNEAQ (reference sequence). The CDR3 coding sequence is TGTGCCAGCAGCTTGTGGGCGGGGGTAGGCTACAATGAGCAGTTCTTC. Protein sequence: CASSLWAGVGYNEQFF. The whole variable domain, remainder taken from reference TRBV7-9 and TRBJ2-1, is DTGVSQNPRHKITKRGQNVTFRCDPISEHNRLYWYRQTLGQGPEFLTYFQNEAQLEKSRLLSDRFSAERPKGSFSTLEIQRTEQGDSAMYLCASSLWAGVGYNEQFFGPGTRLTVL.

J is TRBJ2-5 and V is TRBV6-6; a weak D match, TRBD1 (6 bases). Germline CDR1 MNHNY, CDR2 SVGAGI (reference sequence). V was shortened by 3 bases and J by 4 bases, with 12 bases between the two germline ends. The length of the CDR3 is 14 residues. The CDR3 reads CASSYYEGVETQYF. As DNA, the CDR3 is TGTGCCAGCAGTTATTATGAGGGGGTAGAGACCCAGTACTTC.

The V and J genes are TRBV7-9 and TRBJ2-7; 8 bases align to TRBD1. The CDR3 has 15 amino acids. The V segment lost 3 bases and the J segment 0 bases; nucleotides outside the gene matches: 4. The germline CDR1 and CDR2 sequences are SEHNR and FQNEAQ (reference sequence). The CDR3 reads CASSFGTGHSYEQYF. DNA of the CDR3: TGTGCCAGCAGCTTCGGGACAGGACACTCCTACGAGCAGTACTTC.